This entry features one T cell receptor (beta chain) sequence. Its matching antigen is unknown. Profiled with immunoSEQ multiplex PCR; TCRdb holds only in-frame clones, not every one. The sample shows some 130,000 clones, about 91% of them seen only once. The source of the sample is a study of cytomegalovirus exposure and HLA in healthy donors. About the study: A subsequent analysis stated that the 110 or so validation repertoires were run on the same platform as the 600 to 750 first-cohort repertoires. Study observations and caveats: The authors confirmed in vitro that a few CMV-associated chains were specific for CMV antigens. Cytomegalovirus association was listed for about 160 TCR beta chains.

CDR1 and CDR2 from the germline V gene are SGHRS and YFSETQ. V was clipped by 0 bases and J by 3 bases, with 13 bases between them. CDR3 length equals 16 residues. V and J are TRBV5-1 and TRBJ2-4; D remains ambiguous. The sequencing sample was made of PBMCs. The source of this sequence is a woman aged 18 to 35 in good health and CMV-seronegative. CDR3 sequence (DNA): TGCGCCAGCAGCTTGGCGACCGAGCCGGGCAAAAACATTCAGTACTTC. This encodes CASSLATEPGKNIQYF. Full variable domain (missing parts from reference TRBV5-1 and TRBJ2-4): KAGVTQTPRYLIKTRGQQVTLSCSPISGHRSVSWYQQTPGQGLQFLFEYFSETQRNKGNFPGRFSGRQFSNSRSEMNVSTLELGDSALYLCASSLATEPGKNIQYFGAGTRLSVL.